This TCR beta chain was captured by sequencing in a study of blood T cells in healthy people across ages. The CDR3 length is 11 residues. Trimming pared 2 bases from V and 7 bases from J, leaving 5 bases between. The germline V gene encodes CDR1 SGHTA and CDR2 FQGNSA. With a J-beta primer mix and a sample-barcoded 5' primer, a second PCR ran roughly 7 to 11 cycles. Template switching added a 12-random-nucleotide identifier to every cDNA molecule. TCRdb fed the 5' RACE reads into MiXCR, producing one record per CDR3 protein. In the table there are roughly 1.4 million distinct CDR3 sequences, roughly 59% of which are singletons. General observations from the study: Diversity of TCR beta per million T cells declined in a roughly linear way with age.

As concerns this clonotype: Its antigen is not identified.

This chain connects TRBV7-2 to TRBJ2-5; D is uncertain. Sequences were obtained from blood. The receptor's source is a man younger than 35 in good health. CDR3: CASSLSWTQYF. CDR3 DNA sequence: TGTGCCAGCAGCTTAAGTTGGACCCAGTACTTC.